Included here is one T cell receptor beta chain sequence, with context. No antigen is known for it. Once RNA had been extracted, it was reverse transcribed into cDNA to act as the sequencing template. TCRdb keeps only in-frame clones here, not all; method: immunoSEQ multiplex PCR. Counted here are about 150,000 clones, around 62% occurring once; the ten biggest clones make up 35% to 40%. The sample belongs to a study of CD8+ T cells in alopecia areata. General study points: Tissue-resident alphabeta T cells belonging to normal skin likewise get sequenced within scalp specimens.

The CDR3 extends over 19 amino acids. Germline CDR1 and CDR2: LNHDA and SQIVND (reference sequence). V dropped 5 bases and J dropped 0 bases, with 25 bases sitting between them. The clonotype originates from a human donor in good health. J is TRBJ1-1 and V is TRBV19; D is unresolved. Sequenced material: CD8+ T cells sorted from blood. The CDR3 region has the DNA TGTGCCAGTAGTCTTCGAGATACCCCTCGGCAGACACTGAACACTGAAGCTTTCTTT. It specifies CASSLRDTPRQTLNTEAFF.